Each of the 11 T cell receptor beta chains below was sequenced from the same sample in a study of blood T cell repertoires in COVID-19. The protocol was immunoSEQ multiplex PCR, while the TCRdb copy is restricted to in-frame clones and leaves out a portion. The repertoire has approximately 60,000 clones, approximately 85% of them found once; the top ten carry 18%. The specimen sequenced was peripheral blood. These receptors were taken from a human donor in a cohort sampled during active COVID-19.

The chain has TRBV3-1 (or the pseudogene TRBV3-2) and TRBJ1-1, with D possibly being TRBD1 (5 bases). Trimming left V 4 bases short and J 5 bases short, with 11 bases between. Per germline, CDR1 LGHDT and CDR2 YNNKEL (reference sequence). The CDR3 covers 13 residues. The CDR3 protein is CASSRGWETEAFF. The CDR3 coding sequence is TGTGCCAGCAGCCGGGGCTGGGAAACTGAAGCTTTCTTT.

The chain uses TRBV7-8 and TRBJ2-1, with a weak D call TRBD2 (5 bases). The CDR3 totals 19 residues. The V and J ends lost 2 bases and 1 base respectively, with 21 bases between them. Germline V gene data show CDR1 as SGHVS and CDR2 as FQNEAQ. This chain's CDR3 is CASSLFPLAGAPSYNEQFF. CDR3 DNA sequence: TGTGCCAGCAGCTTATTCCCCCTAGCCGGCGCCCCGTCCTACAATGAGCAGTTCTTC.

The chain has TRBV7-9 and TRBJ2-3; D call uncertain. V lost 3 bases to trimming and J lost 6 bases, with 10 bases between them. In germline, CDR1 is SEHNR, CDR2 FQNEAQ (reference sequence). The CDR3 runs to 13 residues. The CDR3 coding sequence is TGTGCCAGCAGCTTTTCAGCGTCGGATACGCAGTATTTT. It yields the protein CASSFSASDTQYF.

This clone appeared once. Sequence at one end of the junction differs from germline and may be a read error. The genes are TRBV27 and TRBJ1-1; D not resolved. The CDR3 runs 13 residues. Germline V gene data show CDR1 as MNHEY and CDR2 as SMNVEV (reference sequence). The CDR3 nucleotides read TGTGCCAGCAGTTTTCGGGTAACCACCGAAGTTTTCTTT. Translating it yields CASSFRVTTEVFF.

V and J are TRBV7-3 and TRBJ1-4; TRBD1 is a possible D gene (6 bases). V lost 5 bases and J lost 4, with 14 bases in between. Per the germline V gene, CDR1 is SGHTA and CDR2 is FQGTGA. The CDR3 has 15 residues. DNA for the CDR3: TGTGCCAGCAGCCCCAAACAGGGAGATAATGAAAAACTGTTTTTT. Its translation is CASSPKQGDNEKLFF. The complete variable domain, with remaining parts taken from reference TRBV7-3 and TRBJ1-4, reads GAGVSQTPSNKVTEKGKYVELRCDPISGHTALYWYRQSLGQGPEFLIYFQGTGAADDSGLPNDRFFAVRPEGSVSTLKIQRTERGDSAVYLCASSPKQGDNEKLFFGSGTQLSVL.

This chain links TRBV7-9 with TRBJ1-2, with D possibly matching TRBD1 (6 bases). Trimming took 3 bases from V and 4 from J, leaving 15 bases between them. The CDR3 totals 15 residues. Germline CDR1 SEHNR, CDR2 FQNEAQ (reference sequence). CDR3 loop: CASSLIGQPIYGYTF. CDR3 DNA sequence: TGTGCCAGCAGCTTGATTGGACAGCCTATCTATGGCTACACCTTC.

CDR3 sequence: CASSLSGSGWGNQPQHF. The CDR3 DNA is TGTGCCAGCAGCTTGAGCGGAAGTGGATGGGGCAATCAGCCCCAGCATTTT. The rearrangement uses TRBV7-2 and TRBJ1-5; no clear D gene. The CDR3 has 17 amino acids. The germline V gene has CDR1 SGHTA and CDR2 FQGNSA. V was shortened by 3 bases and J by 2 bases, with 17 bases between the two germline ends.

The CDR3 region has the DNA TGTGCCAGCAGGACAAACAGGGGGCTAAACTATGGCTACACCTTC. The encoded protein is CASRTNRGLNYGYTF. This chain links TRBV11-2 with TRBJ1-2; the match to TRBD1 covers 9 bases. Trimming took 6 bases from V and 2 from J; bases not matched to a gene: 7. The germline gives CDR1 SGHAT, CDR2 FQNNGV. This CDR3 is built from 15 residues.

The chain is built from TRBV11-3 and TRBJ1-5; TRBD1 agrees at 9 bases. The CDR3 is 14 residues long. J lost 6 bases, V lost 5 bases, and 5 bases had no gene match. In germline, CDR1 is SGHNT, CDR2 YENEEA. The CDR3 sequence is CASSATGGGQPQHF. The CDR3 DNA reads TGTGCCAGCAGCGCCACAGGGGGCGGTCAGCCCCAGCATTTT.

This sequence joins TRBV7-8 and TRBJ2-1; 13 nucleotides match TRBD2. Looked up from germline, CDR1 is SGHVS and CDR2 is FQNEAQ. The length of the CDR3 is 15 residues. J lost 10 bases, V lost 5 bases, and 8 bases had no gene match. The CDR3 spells CASSQTSGGGREQFF. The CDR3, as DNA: TGTGCCAGCAGCCAAACTAGCGGGGGGGGAAGGGAGCAGTTCTTC.

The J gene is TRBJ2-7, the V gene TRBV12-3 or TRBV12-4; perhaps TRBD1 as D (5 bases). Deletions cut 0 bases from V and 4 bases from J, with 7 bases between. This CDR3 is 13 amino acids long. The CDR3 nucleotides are TGTGCCAGCAGTTTAGCGGGGCAGTACGAGCAGTACTTC. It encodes CASSLAGQYEQYF.